Listed below are T cell receptor beta chains from one sample, sequenced in a study of cytomegalovirus exposure and HLA in healthy donors. TCRdb keeps only in-frame clones here, not all; method: immunoSEQ multiplex PCR. Here the sample spans about 120,000 clones, 74% being singletons. Sequencing was done on a sample of PBMCs. The origin of the receptors is a human donor in good health. Each CDR3 is given with its conserved first and last residue. Each record gives: V gene, clone size, J gene, D gene, CDR3 DNA, CDR3 protein. The D gene is left open where the match is weak. Part of the rows lack a size; the others show once, few, many or a class for expanded clones.

V: TRBV19
size: few
J: TRBJ2-2
D: TRBD1
DNA: TGTGCCAGTAGTAAGGACAGGGCCTACACCGGGGAGCTGTTTTTT
CDR3: CASSKDRAYTGELFF

V: TRBV11-3
size: -
J: TRBJ2-5
D: -
DNA: TGTGCCAGCAGCCCGGGAGCCGGGACTCCCGGAGAGACCCAGTACTTC
CDR3: CASSPGAGTPGETQYF

V: TRBV4-3
size: -
J: TRBJ2-4
D: TRBD2
DNA: TGCGCCAGCAGCCAAGATTTCCGGGGGGATTTGGGAAACATTCAGTACTTC
CDR3: CASSQDFRGDLGNIQYF

V: TRBV19
size: -
J: TRBJ1-6
D: TRBD1
DNA: TGTGCCAGTAGTATGCTGCGAGGGGGGACAGGTAGTTCACCCCTCCACTTT
CDR3: CASSMLRGGTGSSPLHF

V: TRBV7-9
size: -
J: TRBJ2-2
D: TRBD1
DNA: TGTGCCAGCAGCTTAAGACAGGGGGCCGGGGAGCTGTTTTTT
CDR3: CASSLRQGAGELFF

V: TRBV28
size: -
J: TRBJ2-7
D: -
DNA: TGTGCCACCCTCGGGGTGCAAGCCTACGAGCAGTACTTC
CDR3: CATLGVQAYEQYF

V: TRBV2
size: once
J: TRBJ1-2
D: TRBD1
DNA: TGTGCCAGCAGCCTGGATCAGGGGGCTAACTATGGCTACACCTTC
CDR3: CASSLDQGANYGYTF

V: TRBV27
size: -
J: TRBJ1-1
D: -
DNA: TGTGCCAGCAGTTTACGAGACAGGCTGAACACTGAAGCTTTCTTT
CDR3: CASSLRDRLNTEAFF

V: TRBV5-1
size: -
J: TRBJ2-1
D: TRBD2
DNA: TGCGCCAGCAGTAGGCTAGCGGGGAGTCTGGATGAGCAGTTCTTC
CDR3: CASSRLAGSLDEQFF

V: TRBV6-5
size: -
J: TRBJ1-2
D: -
DNA: TGTGCCAGCAGTTTGACAGTCAACTATGGCTACACCTTC
CDR3: CASSLTVNYGYTF

V: TRBV21-1
size: few
J: TRBJ2-4
D: -
DNA: TGTGCCAGCAGCAAGCAGGGTTGTGCCAAAAACATTCAGTACTTC
CDR3: CASSKQGCAKNIQYF

V: TRBV6-1
size: -
J: TRBJ2-5
D: -
DNA: TGTGCCAGCAGTTTACGGTACCAAGAGACCCAGTACTTC
CDR3: CASSLRYQETQYF

V: TRBV27
size: -
J: TRBJ2-1
D: TRBD1
DNA: TGTGCCAGCAGACTACAGGGGGGAAATGAGCAGTTCTTC
CDR3: CASRLQGGNEQFF

V: TRBV6-5
size: few
J: TRBJ2-2
D: -
DNA: TGTGCCAGCAGTTACAATCCGGGCGGGGAGCTGTTTTTT
CDR3: CASSYNPGGELFF

V: TRBV7-8
size: -
J: TRBJ2-3
D: -
DNA: TGTGCCAGCAGCTCCACTGAGGTACGGGATACGCAGTATTTT
CDR3: CASSSTEVRDTQYF

V: TRBV6-6
size: -
J: TRBJ1-3
D: -
DNA: TGTGCCAGCAGGGGAGTCTCTGGAAACACCATATATTTT
CDR3: CASRGVSGNTIYF

V: TRBV5-1
size: -
J: TRBJ1-2
D: TRBD1
DNA: TGCGCCAGCAGCTCCCGGGACAGCACTTATGGCTACACCTTC
CDR3: CASSSRDSTYGYTF

V: TRBV7-2
size: -
J: TRBJ2-7
D: TRBD1
DNA: TGTGCCAGCAGCTTATGGGGACAGGGGGTGGGCGAGCAGTACTTC
CDR3: CASSLWGQGVGEQYF

V: TRBV7-2
size: once
J: TRBJ2-5
D: -
DNA: TGTGCCAGCAGCTTAGCGGCTAGTAAAGTCCAAGAGACCCAGTACTTC
CDR3: CASSLAASKVQETQYF

V: TRBV18
size: -
J: TRBJ1-3
D: -
DNA: TGTGCCAGCTCACCACTCGTGGGCGAAGCTGGAAACACCATATATTTT
CDR3: CASSPLVGEAGNTIYF

V: TRBV9
size: -
J: TRBJ2-5
D: TRBD1
DNA: TGTGCCAGCAGCGCAAACAGGGGGCTGCCCCTTCAAGAGACCCAGTACTTC
CDR3: CASSANRGLPLQETQYF

V: TRBV30
size: -
J: TRBJ1-5
D: -
DNA: TGTGCCTGGAGTGTACCCGGACAGAGGCCGAATCAGCCCCAGCATTTT
CDR3: CAWSVPGQRPNQPQHF

V: TRBV5-4
size: -
J: TRBJ2-7
D: TRBD1
DNA: TGTGCCAGCAGTCAACGACAGGGGGCCTACGAGCAGTACTTC
CDR3: CASSQRQGAYEQYF

V: TRBV2
size: -
J: TRBJ2-7
D: TRBD2
DNA: TGTGCCAGCAGAGCTAACCGGGAGGCCCACAACGGGCAGTACTTC
CDR3: CASRANREAHNGQYF

V: TRBV5-1
size: -
J: TRBJ1-2
D: -
DNA: TGCGCCAGCAGTCGGGTCGGCAGCTCTAACTATGGCTACACCTTC
CDR3: CASSRVGSSNYGYTF

V: TRBV19
size: -
J: TRBJ1-2
D: -
DNA: TGTGCCAGTAAATCTCACAGCCCCTATGGCTACACCTTC
CDR3: CASKSHSPYGYTF

V: TRBV28
size: -
J: TRBJ2-5
D: TRBD1
DNA: TGTGCCAGCATTAAAAGACAGGGGGCTAGGGAGACCCAGTACTTC
CDR3: CASIKRQGARETQYF

V: TRBV6-6
size: -
J: TRBJ2-7
D: TRBD1
DNA: TGTGCCAGCAGTTACGGGACAGGGCACTCCTACGAGCAGTACTTC
CDR3: CASSYGTGHSYEQYF

V: TRBV18
size: -
J: TRBJ2-1
D: -
DNA: TGTGCCAGCTCACCAATCGCGTCTGGTAGTACGGATGAGCAGTTCTTC
CDR3: CASSPIASGSTDEQFF

V: TRBV9
size: few
J: TRBJ1-6
D: -
DNA: TGTGCCAGCAGCGTGGGCGGGGGCGGGGGTAATTCACCCCTCCACTTT
CDR3: CASSVGGGGGNSPLHF

V: TRBV5-1
size: few
J: TRBJ2-3
D: TRBD2
DNA: TGCGCCAGCAGCTCTGGGACTAGCGCTAGCACAGATACGCAGTATTTT
CDR3: CASSSGTSASTDTQYF

V: TRBV4-1
size: once
J: TRBJ2-3
D: TRBD1
DNA: TGCGCCAGCAGCCACAAGGAGGCAGGGGGCAGGGATACGCAGTATTTT
CDR3: CASSHKEAGGRDTQYF

V: TRBV5-1
size: -
J: TRBJ1-2
D: -
DNA: TGCGCCAGCAGCTTTTGGGGCCAGGATGGCTACACCTTC
CDR3: CASSFWGQDGYTF

V: TRBV6-5
size: few
J: TRBJ2-7
D: TRBD2
DNA: TGTGCCAGCAGCCCCGGTAAAGCGGGACCTCAAGGGCAGTACTTC
CDR3: CASSPGKAGPQGQYF

V: TRBV19
size: few
J: TRBJ2-1
D: TRBD2
DNA: TGTGCCAGTAGTATCCTAGCGGGGGGGCTCGGTGAGCAGTTCTTC
CDR3: CASSILAGGLGEQFF

V: TRBV28
size: -
J: TRBJ1-2
D: -
DNA: TGTGCCAGCAGCACCTCCTCCAGGGCCCCGCGGGGCTACACCTTC
CDR3: CASSTSSRAPRGYTF

V: TRBV29-1
size: -
J: TRBJ2-4
D: TRBD1
DNA: TGCAGCGTTTTGGGACAGGGGTCCAAAAACATTCAGTACTTC
CDR3: CSVLGQGSKNIQYF

V: TRBV10-3
size: few
J: TRBJ1-2
D: -
DNA: TGTGCCATCAGTGTTACCAGGGGTGGCTACACCTTC
CDR3: CAISVTRGGYTF

V: TRBV2
size: few
J: TRBJ2-2
D: -
DNA: TGTGCCAGCGGCCCCAGGGAAGGGGGAACCACCGGGGAGCTGTTTTTT
CDR3: CASGPREGGTTGELFF

V: TRBV28
size: -
J: TRBJ1-5
D: TRBD1
DNA: TGTGCCAGCAGTCTCAGGGGGCGGTCGGGCAATCAGCCCCAGCATTTT
CDR3: CASSLRGRSGNQPQHF